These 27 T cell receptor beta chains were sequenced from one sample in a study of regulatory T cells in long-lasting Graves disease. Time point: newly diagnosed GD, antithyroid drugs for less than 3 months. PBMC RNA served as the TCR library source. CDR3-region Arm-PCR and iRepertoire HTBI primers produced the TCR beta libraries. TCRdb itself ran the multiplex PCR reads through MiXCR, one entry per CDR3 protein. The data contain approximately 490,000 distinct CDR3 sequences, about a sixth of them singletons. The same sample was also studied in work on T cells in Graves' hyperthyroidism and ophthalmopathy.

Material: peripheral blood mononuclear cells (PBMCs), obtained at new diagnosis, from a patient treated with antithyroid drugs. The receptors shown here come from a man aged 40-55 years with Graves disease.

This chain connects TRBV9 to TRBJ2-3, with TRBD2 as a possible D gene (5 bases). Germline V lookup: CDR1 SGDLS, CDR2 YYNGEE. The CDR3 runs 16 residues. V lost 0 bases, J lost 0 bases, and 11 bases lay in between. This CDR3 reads CASSVGSGGSTDTQYF. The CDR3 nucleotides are TGTGCCAGCAGCGTAGGATCGGGCGGGAGCACAGATACGCAGTATTTT.

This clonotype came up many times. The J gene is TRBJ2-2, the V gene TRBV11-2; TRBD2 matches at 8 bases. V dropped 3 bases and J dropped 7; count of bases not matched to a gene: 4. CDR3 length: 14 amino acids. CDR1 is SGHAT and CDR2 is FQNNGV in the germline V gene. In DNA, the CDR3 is TGTGCCAGCAGCTTGACGGGGGGGGTCGGGGAGCTGTTTTTT. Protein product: CASSLTGGVGELFF.

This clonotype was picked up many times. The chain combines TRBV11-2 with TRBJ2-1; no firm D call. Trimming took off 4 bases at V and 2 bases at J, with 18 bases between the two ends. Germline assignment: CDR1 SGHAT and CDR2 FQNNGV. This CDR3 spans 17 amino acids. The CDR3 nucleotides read TGTGCCAGCAGCTCCGGGCTACGGACCTTCCCCTACAATGAGCAGTTCTTC. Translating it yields CASSSGLRTFPYNEQFF.

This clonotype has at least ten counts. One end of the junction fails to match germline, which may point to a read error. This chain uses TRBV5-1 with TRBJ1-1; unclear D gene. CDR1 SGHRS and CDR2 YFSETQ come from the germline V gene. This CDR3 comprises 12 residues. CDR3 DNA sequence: TGTGCCAGCAGTTACTCTGGTACTGAAGCTTTCTTT. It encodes CASSYSGTEAFF.

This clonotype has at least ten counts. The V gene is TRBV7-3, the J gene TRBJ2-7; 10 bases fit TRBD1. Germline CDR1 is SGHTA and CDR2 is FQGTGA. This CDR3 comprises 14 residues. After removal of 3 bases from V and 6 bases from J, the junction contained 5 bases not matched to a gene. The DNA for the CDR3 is TGTGCCAGCAGCTTGATGGGACAGGGGTCCGAGCAGTACTTC. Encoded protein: CASSLMGQGSEQYF.

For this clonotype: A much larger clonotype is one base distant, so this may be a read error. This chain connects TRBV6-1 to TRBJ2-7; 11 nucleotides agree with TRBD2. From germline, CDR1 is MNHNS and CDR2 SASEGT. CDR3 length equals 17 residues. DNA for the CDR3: TGTACCAGCAGTGCCCCATCCGGGACTAGCGGTTCCTACGAGCAGTACTTC. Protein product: CTSSAPSGTSGSYEQYF.

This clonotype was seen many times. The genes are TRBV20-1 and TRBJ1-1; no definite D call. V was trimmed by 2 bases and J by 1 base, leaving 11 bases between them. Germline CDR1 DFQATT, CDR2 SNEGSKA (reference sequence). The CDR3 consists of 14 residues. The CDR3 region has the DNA TGCAGTGCTAGAAAAGACGGCGAGAACACTGAAGCTTTCTTT. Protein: CSARKDGENTEAFF.

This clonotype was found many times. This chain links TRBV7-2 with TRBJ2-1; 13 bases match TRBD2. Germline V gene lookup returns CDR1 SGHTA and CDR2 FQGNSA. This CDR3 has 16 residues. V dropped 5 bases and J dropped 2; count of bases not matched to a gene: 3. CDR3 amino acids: CASSHGLAGAYNEQFF. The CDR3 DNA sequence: TGTGCCAGCAGCCACGGACTAGCGGGGGCCTACAATGAGCAGTTCTTC.

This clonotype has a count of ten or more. DNA for the CDR3: TGTGCCAGCAGCCTCTGGACAGCTGGCGAGCAGTACTTC. This codes for CASSLWTAGEQYF. V is TRBV7-2 and J is TRBJ2-7; the D gene is possibly TRBD1 (6 bases). V lost 5 bases and J lost 6, with 14 bases in between. The CDR3 sequence is 13 residues long. Per the germline V gene, CDR1 is SGHTA and CDR2 is FQGNSA.

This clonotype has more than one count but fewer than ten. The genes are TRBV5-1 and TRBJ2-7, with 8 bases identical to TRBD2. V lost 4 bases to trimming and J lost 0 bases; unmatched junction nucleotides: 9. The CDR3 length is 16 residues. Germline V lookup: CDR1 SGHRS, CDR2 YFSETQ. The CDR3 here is CASSPYGGGDSYEQYF. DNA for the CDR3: TGCGCCAGCAGCCCGTACGGGGGGGGTGACTCCTACGAGCAGTACTTC.

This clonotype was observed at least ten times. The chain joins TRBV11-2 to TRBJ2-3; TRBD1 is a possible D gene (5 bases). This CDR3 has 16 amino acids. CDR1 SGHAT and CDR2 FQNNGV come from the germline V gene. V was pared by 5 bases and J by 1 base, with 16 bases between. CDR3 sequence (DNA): TGTGCCAGCAGCAAGGGGAATGGACGACGCACAGATACGCAGTATTTT. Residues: CASSKGNGRRTDTQYF.

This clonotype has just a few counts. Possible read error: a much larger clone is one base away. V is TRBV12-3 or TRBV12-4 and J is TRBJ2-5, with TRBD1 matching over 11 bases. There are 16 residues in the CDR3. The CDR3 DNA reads TGTGCCGGCAGTTTACGGGGACAGGGGGGATCAGAGACCCAGTACTTC. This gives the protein CAGSLRGQGGSETQYF.

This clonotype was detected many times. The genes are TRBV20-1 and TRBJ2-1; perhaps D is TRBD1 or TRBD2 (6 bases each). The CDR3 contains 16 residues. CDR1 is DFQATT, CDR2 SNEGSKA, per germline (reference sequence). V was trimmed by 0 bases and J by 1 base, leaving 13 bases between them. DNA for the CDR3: TGCAGTGCTAGAGATGGGGGGCCTCGGTCCTACAATGAGCAGTTCTTC. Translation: CSARDGGPRSYNEQFF.

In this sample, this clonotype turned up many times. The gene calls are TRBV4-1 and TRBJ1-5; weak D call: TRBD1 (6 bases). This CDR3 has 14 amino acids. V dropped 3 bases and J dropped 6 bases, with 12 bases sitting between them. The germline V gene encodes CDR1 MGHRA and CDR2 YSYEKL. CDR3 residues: CASSHRDTSQPQHF. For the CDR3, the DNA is TGCGCCAGCAGCCACCGGGACACGAGTCAGCCCCAGCATTTT.

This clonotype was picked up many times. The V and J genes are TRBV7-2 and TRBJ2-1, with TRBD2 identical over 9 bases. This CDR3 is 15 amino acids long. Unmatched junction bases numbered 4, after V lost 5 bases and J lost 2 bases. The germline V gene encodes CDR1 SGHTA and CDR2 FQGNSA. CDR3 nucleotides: TGTGCCAGCAGCACTGTAGCGGGAGCCTACAATGAGCAGTTCTTC. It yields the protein CASSTVAGAYNEQFF.

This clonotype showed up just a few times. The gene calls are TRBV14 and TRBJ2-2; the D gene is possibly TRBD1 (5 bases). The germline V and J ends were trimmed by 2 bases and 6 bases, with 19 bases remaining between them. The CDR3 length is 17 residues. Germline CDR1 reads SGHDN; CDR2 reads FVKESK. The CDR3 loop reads CASSQLGGRVTAGELFF. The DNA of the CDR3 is TGTGCCAGCAGCCAATTAGGTGGCAGGGTGACTGCCGGGGAGCTGTTTTTT.

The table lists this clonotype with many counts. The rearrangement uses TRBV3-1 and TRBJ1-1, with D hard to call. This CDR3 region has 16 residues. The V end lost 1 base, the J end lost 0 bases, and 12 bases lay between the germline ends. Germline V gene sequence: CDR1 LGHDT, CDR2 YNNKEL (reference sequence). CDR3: CASSQVATSMNTEAFF. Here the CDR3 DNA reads TGTGCCAGCAGCCAAGTCGCGACATCCATGAACACTGAAGCTTTCTTT. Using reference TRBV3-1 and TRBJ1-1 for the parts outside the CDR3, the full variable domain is DTAVSQTPKYLVTQMGNDKSIKCEQNLGHDTMYWYKQDSKKFLKIMFSYNNKELIINETVPNRFSPKSPDKAHLNLHINSLELGDSAVYFCASSQVATSMNTEAFFGQGTRLTVV.

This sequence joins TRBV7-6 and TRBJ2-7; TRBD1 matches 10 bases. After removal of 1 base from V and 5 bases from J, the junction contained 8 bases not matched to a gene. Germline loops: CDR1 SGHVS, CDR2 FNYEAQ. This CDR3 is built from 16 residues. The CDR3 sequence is CASSLDAWTGGDEQYF. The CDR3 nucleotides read TGTGCCAGCAGCTTAGATGCCTGGACAGGGGGGGACGAGCAGTACTTC.

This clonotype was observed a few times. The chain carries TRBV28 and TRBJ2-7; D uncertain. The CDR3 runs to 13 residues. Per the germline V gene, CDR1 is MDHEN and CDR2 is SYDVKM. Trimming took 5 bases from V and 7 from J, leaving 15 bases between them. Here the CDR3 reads CASSLGQDREQYF. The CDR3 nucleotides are TGTGCCAGCAGTCTAGGTCAGGATCGAGAGCAGTACTTC.

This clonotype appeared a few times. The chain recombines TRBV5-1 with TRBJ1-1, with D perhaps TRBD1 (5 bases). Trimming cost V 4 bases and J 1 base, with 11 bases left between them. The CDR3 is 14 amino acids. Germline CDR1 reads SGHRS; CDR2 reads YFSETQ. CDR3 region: CASSTAGWNTEAFF. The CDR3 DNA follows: TGCGCCAGCAGCACCGCAGGGTGGAACACTGAAGCTTTCTTT.

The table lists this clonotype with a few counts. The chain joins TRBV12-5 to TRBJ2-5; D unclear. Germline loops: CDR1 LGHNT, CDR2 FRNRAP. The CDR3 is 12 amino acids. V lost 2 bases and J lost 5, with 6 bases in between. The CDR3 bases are TGTGCTAGTGGTTTGACTAAGGAGACCCAGTACTTC. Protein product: CASGLTKETQYF.

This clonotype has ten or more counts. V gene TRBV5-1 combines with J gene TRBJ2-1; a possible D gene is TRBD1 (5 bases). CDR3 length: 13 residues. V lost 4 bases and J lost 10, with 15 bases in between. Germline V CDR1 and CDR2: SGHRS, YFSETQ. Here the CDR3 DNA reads TGCGCCAGCAGCACCGTCCGGTCAGGGGAGCAGTTCTTC. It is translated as CASSTVRSGEQFF.

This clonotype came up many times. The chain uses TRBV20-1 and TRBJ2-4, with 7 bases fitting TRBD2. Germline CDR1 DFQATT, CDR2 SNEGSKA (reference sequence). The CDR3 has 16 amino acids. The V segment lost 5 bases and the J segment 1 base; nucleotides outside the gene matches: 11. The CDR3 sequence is CSAGKAGSMAKNIQYF. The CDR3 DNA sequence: TGCAGTGCTGGCAAAGCGGGATCCATGGCCAAAAACATTCAGTACTTC.

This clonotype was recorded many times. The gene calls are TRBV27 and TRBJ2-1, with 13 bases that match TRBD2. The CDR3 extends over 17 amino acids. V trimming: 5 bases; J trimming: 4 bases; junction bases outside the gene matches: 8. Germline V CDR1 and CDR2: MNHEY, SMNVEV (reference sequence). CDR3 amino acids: CASSPRTSGRGYNEQFF. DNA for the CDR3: TGTGCCAGCAGTCCACGGACTAGCGGGAGAGGATACAATGAGCAGTTCTTC.

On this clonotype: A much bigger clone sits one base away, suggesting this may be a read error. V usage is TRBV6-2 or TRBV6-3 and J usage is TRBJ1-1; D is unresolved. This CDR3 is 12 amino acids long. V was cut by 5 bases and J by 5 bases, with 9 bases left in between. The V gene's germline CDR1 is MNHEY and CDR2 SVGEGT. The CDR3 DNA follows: TGTGCCAGCAGTGAAGTGCCAACTGAAGCTTTCTTT. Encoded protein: CASSEVPTEAFF.

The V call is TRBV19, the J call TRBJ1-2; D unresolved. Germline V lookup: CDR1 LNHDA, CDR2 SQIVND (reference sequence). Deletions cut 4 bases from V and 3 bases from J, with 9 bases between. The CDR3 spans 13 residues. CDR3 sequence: CASSTGRHYGYTF. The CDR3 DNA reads TGTGCCAGTAGTACCGGACGGCACTATGGCTACACCTTC.

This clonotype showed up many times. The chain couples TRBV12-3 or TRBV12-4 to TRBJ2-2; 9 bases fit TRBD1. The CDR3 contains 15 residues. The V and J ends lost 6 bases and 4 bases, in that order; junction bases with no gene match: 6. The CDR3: CASRRDRAGTGELFF. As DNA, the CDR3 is TGTGCCAGCAGAAGGGACAGGGCGGGCACCGGGGAGCTGTTTTTT.